Each of the 5 T cell receptor beta chains below was sequenced from the same sample in a study of response to subunit inactivated influenza vaccine. TCRdb recomputed calls from the RT-PCR reads with MiXCR, one row per CDR3 protein. Here the sample spans about 570,000 distinct CDR3 sequences, approximately 12% being singletons. The sequencing used PBMCs from blood, collected on the day of vaccination. These receptors originate from a man aged 45-65 years who received an inactivated influenza vaccine.

A few counts support this clonotype. The chain carries TRBV29-1 and TRBJ2-3; D is uncertain. Germline CDR1 reads SQVTM; CDR2 reads ANQGSEA. The CDR3 totals 15 residues. Trimming pared 3 bases from V and 5 bases from J, leaving 18 bases between. CDR3 DNA sequence: TGCAGCGTTGATCGGTATGGGAATGTGAAAGATACGCAGTATTTT. Its protein product is CSVDRYGNVKDTQYF.

This clonotype appeared many times. The chain joins TRBV2 to TRBJ1-1; no clear D. V lost 3 bases and J lost 4, with 9 bases in between. Germline V lookup: CDR1 SNHLY, CDR2 FYNNEI. CDR3 length: 13 amino acids. CDR3 sequence (DNA): TGTGCCAGCAGTGACGGACGGTCCACTGAAGCTTTCTTT. It encodes CASSDGRSTEAFF.

This clonotype appeared many times. V usage is TRBV12-3 or TRBV12-4 and J usage is TRBJ1-1; maybe TRBD1 (6 bases). The germline V and J ends were trimmed by 3 bases and 4 bases, with 12 bases remaining between them. The CDR3 consists of 14 residues. This CDR3 is CASSFGLGATEAFF. In nucleotides, the CDR3 is TGTGCCAGCAGTTTTGGACTGGGGGCCACTGAAGCTTTCTTT.

DNA for the CDR3: TGTGCCTGGATGAGGGGAAGACAGAACACAGATACGCAGTATTTT. Residues: CAWMRGRQNTDTQYF. The rearrangement joins TRBV30 to TRBJ2-3; D assignment may be TRBD1 or TRBD2 (5 bases each). The germline V and J ends were trimmed by 4 bases and 2 bases, with 16 bases remaining between them. The CDR3 extends over 15 amino acids. Per germline, CDR1 GTSNPN and CDR2 SVGIG (reference sequence).

This clonotype was found a few times. This chain joins TRBV29-1 and TRBJ2-1, with D perhaps given as TRBD1 or TRBD2 (5 bases each). CDR3 length: 12 amino acids. V dropped 7 bases and J dropped 8 bases, with 15 bases sitting between them. Germline V gene sequence: CDR1 SQVTM, CDR2 ANQGSEA. CDR3 loop: CSGRKMGDEQFF. The CDR3 DNA is TGCAGCGGGCGCAAGATGGGGGATGAGCAGTTCTTC.